The clone carrying this TCR beta chain has more than one count but fewer than ten. The authors prepared the TCRbeta library with unique molecular identifiers. TCRdb fed the PCR reads into MiXCR, producing one record per CDR3 protein. The profile shows about a million distinct CDR3 sequences, 25% to 30% of them singletons. This sample is drawn from a study of T-cell reconstitution after alpha-beta-depleted transplantation in children. This CDR3 region has 14 residues. J gave up 3 bases and V 3 bases, and 2 bases lay outside the gene matches. The sequence derives from a boy younger than two who had a stem cell transplant for SCID, so the T cells may come from the graft donor. The sample here was PBMCs, mostly from graft donor cells, taken 360 days after TCRalphabeta/CD19-depleted stem cell transplant. The V and J genes are TRBV12-3 or TRBV12-4 and TRBJ1-1, with 9 bases fitting TRBD1. The CDR3 region has the DNA TGTGCCAGCAGTTTGACAGGGGGGGACACTGAAGCTTTCTTT. Translation: CASSLTGGDTEAFF.